Each of the 5 T cell receptor beta chains below was sequenced from the same sample in a study of graft-versus-host responses after intestinal transplantation. Using immunoSEQ multiplex PCR, the repertoire was profiled, and TCRdb retains in-frame clones only, with some absent. Of about 7,700 clones detected, about 97% appear once; the ten largest clones hold 0.2% to 0.3%. Sequencing was performed on PBMCs, taken 23 days after intestinal transplant. These receptors were taken from a human patient who received an intestinal transplant, so some T cells may come from the graft donor.

This chain joins TRBV14 and TRBJ2-7; D is uncertain. Per the germline V gene, CDR1 is SGHDN and CDR2 is FVKESK. The CDR3 is 13 amino acids. V was shortened by 1 base and J by 4 bases, with 8 bases between the two germline ends. The CDR3 nucleotides read TGTGCCAGCAGCCAAGGGTGGGTTTACGAGCAGTACTTC. This gives the protein CASSQGWVYEQYF. Looking up the rest from reference TRBV14 and TRBJ2-7 gives the full variable domain: EAGVTQFPSHSVIEKGQTVTLRCDPISGHDNLYWYRRVMGKEIKFLLHFVKESKQDESGMPNNRFLAERTGGTYSTLKVQPAELEDSGVYFCASSQGWVYEQYFGPGTRLTVT.

The V call is TRBV28, the J call TRBJ2-7; 9 bases are a match to TRBD2. Germline CDR1 reads MDHEN; CDR2 reads SYDVKM. V was pared by 3 bases and J by 5 bases, with 8 bases of the junction left unmatched. There are 15 residues in the CDR3. The CDR3 DNA sequence: TGTGCCAGCAGTTTCCGCGGGAGGGCCTTAGACGAGCAGTACTTC. Its translation: CASSFRGRALDEQYF.

V is TRBV4-1 and J is TRBJ2-7; no clear D. The ends were cut back, 3 bases at V and 7 bases at J, with 7 bases in the middle. Per germline, CDR1 MGHRA and CDR2 YSYEKL. The CDR3 consists of 11 residues. This CDR3 is CASSQGAEQYF. The CDR3 nucleotides are TGCGCCAGCAGCCAGGGTGCGGAGCAGTACTTC.

This chain connects TRBV6-5 to TRBJ2-3; 7 nucleotides align to TRBD2. Germline V lookup: CDR1 MNHEY, CDR2 SVGAGI. The CDR3 runs 13 residues. The V and J ends lost 6 bases and 5 bases, in that order; junction bases with no gene match: 5. The CDR3 DNA sequence: TGTGCCAGCAGCCCATGGGGGGGAGATACGCAGTATTTT. Its translation: CASSPWGGDTQYF.

The V call is TRBV9, the J call TRBJ1-3, with D perhaps TRBD1 (5 bases). Germline V gene data show CDR1 as SGDLS and CDR2 as YYNGEE. Trimming shortened V by 3 bases and J by 0 bases, and 16 bases separated the two germline ends. The CDR3 covers 17 residues. The CDR3 region has the DNA TGTGCCAGCAGCGACCGGGACGGAGGATTCTCTGGAAACACCATATATTTT. This codes for CASSDRDGGFSGNTIYF.